This T cell receptor (beta chain) was observed in a study of shared clonotypes between healthy human individuals. Overall study findings and caveats: Larger richness was generally estimated for naive than memory subsets. Large sequencing depth failed to make sorted-subset sequencing complete, rarefaction showed.

Measured with immunoSEQ multiplex PCR; TCRdb has only the in-frame clones, and not every one. The top ten hold 0.13% of the sample, which has some 2.1 million clones, 95% seen once. Recent vaccinations or acute infections were absent in the healthy HIV-negative adult donors. Naive CD4+ cells were CD45RA-selected; the remaining cells were memory. V was clipped by 0 bases and J by 5 bases, with 7 bases between them. Germline loops: CDR1 SGHNT, CDR2 YENEEA. The CDR3 covers 13 residues. A note on this clone: Its antigen is unknown.

Sequencing was done on a sample of naive CD4+ T cells sorted from blood. Indicated subset: CD45RA+ positively selected. This TCR was sampled from a man younger than 35 in good health. The chain has TRBV11-3 and TRBJ2-5; D not certain. This chain's CDR3 is CASSLDVSETQYF. In nucleotides, the CDR3 is TGTGCCAGCAGCTTAGATGTATCGGAGACCCAGTACTTC.